These T cell receptor beta chains were read from a single sample in a study of blood T cells in healthy people across ages. In TCRdb, the 5' RACE reads were re-called with MiXCR into one record per CDR3 protein. The sample lists around 1,100,000 distinct CDR3 sequences; around two fifths were seen once. Source material: blood. All receptors derive from a man younger than 35 in good health. Both conserved end residues are part of each CDR3. D genes are given only for firm matches. A row's size may be missing; if present it is once, few, many or a size class.

TRBV12-3/TRBV12-4	-	-	TRBJ1-3	CASSFADSFSGNTIYF	TGTGCCAGCAGTTTTGCCGACAGCTTCTCTGGAAACACCATATATTTT
TRBV15	-	-	TRBJ1-2	CATCTRGANYGYTF	TGTGCCACCTGCACCAGGGGAGCTAACTATGGCTACACCTTC
TRBV21-1	-	-	TRBJ2-3	CASSAQIQGVQFTQYF	TGTGCCAGCAGCGCACAAATACAGGGAGTTCAGTTTACGCAGTATTTT
TRBV4-3	-	TRBD2	TRBJ2-1	CASSQEGWLAGGFDEQFF	TGCGCCAGCAGCCAAGAGGGATGGCTAGCGGGGGGGTTTGATGAGCAGTTCTTC
TRBV25-1	-	-	TRBJ1-6	CASSDRKGEGSPLHF	TGTGCCAGCAGTGATCGGAAGGGCGAGGGTTCACCCCTCCACTTT
TRBV7-9	-	-	TRBJ2-1	CASSDIQDNEQFF	TGTGCCAGCAGTGACATCCAGGACAATGAGCAGTTCTTC
TRBV10-3	-	-	TRBJ1-6	CAISEKARSYNSPLHF	TGTGCCATCAGTGAGAAGGCGAGGTCCTATAATTCACCCCTCCACTTT
TRBV20-1	-	-	TRBJ1-1	CSAGGAGLTEAFF	TGCAGTGCGGGGGGGGCAGGGCTTACTGAAGCTTTCTTT
TRBV13	-	TRBD2	TRBJ2-3	CASSYSGGEADTQYF	TGTGCCAGCAGCTACAGCGGGGGGGAGGCAGATACGCAGTATTTT
TRBV11-1	few	-	TRBJ1-2	CASSLERKRGYTF	TGTGCCAGCAGCTTAGAACGAAAACGCGGCTACACCTTC
TRBV29-1	-	TRBD1	TRBJ2-7	CSWGQGKIYEQYF	TGCAGCTGGGGACAGGGTAAAATCTACGAGCAGTACTTC
TRBV6-2/TRBV6-3	-	TRBD1	TRBJ1-5	CASSGIGQGNQPQHF	TGTGCCAGCAGTGGCATTGGACAGGGGAATCAGCCCCAGCATTTT
TRBV27	-	TRBD2	TRBJ2-3	CASSHQLPHGGGAGDTQYF	TGTGCCAGCAGTCACCAACTTCCTCATGGCGGGGGGGCAGGAGATACGCAGTATTTT
TRBV5-1	few	-	TRBJ1-6	CASSLARAGSPLHF	TGCGCCAGCAGCTTGGCCAGGGCTGGTTCACCCCTCCACTTT
TRBV10-3	-	-	TRBJ2-7	CAISGRQGDYNEQYF	TGTGCCATCAGTGGTCGCCAGGGTGATTACAATGAGCAGTACTTC
TRBV7-2	-	-	TRBJ2-5	CASSLPSLKTQYF	TGTGCCAGCAGCTTACCTAGTCTAAAGACCCAGTACTTC
TRBV20-1	few	-	TRBJ1-5	CSARGQWGNSNQPQHF	TGCAGTGCTAGAGGACAGTGGGGTAATAGCAATCAGCCCCAGCATTTT
TRBV2	-	-	TRBJ2-1	CASSDRLAQFF	TGTGCCAGCAGTGACAGGCTAGCCCAGTTCTTC
TRBV20-1	few	TRBD1	TRBJ2-1	CSSRDRDSYNEQFF	TGCAGTTCTAGAGACCGGGACAGCTACAATGAGCAGTTCTTC
TRBV7-2	-	TRBD2	TRBJ2-3	CASQPHPSGGTYTDTQYF	TGTGCCAGCCAGCCCCATCCAAGCGGGGGGACCTACACAGATACGCAGTATTTT
TRBV7-3	-	TRBD1	TRBJ2-1	CASSSTGTGAYNEQFF	TGTGCCAGCAGCTCTACCGGGACAGGGGCTTACAATGAGCAGTTCTTC
TRBV7-2	once	-	TRBJ2-4	CTSSLGNIQYF	TGTACCAGCAGCTTAGGAAACATTCAGTACTTC
TRBV7-2	few	-	TRBJ1-2	CASSLVSGSYTF	TGTGCCAGCAGCTTAGTTTCTGGGTCCTACACCTTC
TRBV4-1	-	-	TRBJ1-3	CASSHLQVSGNTIYF	TGCGCCAGCAGCCATTTACAGGTCTCTGGAAACACCATATATTTT
TRBV28	many	-	TRBJ1-1	CASSFESFYNTEAFF	TGTGCCAGCAGTTTCGAAAGCTTCTATAACACTGAAGCTTTCTTT